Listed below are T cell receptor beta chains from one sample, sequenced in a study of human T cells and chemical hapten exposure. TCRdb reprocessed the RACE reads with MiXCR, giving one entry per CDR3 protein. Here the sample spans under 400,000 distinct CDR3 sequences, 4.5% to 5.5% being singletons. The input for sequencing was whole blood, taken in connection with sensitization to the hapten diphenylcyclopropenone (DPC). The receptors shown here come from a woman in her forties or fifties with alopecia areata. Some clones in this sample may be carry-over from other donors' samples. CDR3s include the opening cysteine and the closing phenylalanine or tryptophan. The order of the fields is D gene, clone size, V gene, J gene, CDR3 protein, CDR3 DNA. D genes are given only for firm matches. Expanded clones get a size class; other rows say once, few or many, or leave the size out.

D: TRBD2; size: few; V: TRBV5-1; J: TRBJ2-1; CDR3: CASSFRGDHNEQFF; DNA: TGCGCCAGCAGCTTCCGGGGGGATCACAATGAGCAGTTCTTC
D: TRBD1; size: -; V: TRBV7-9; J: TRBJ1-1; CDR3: CASSLGVGGMNTEAFF; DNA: TGTGCCAGCAGCTTAGGGGTAGGGGGCATGAACACTGAAGCTTTCTTT
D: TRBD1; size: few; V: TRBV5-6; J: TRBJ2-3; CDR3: CASSLEVTGTGTDTQYF; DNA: TGTGCCAGCAGCTTGGAAGTGACCGGGACAGGGACAGATACGCAGTATTTT
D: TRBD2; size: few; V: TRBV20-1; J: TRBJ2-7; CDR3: CSAGSGGFYEQYF; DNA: TGCAGTGCTGGCAGCGGGGGGTTCTACGAGCAGTACTTC
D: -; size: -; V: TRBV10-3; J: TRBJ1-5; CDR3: CAISVDSNQPQHF; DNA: TGTGCCATCAGTGTCGATAGCAATCAGCCCCAGCATTTT
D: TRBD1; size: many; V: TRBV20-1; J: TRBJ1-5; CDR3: CSARSGTDSNQPQHF; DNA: TGCAGTGCTAGGTCCGGGACAGATAGCAATCAGCCCCAGCATTTT
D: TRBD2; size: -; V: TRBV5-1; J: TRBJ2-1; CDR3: CASSPGGSGGYNEQFF; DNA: TGCGCCAGCAGCCCTGGTGGGAGCGGGGGATACAATGAGCAGTTCTTC
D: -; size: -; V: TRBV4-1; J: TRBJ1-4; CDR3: CASSQLQVNEKLFF; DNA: TGCGCCAGCAGCCAGCTACAGGTTAATGAAAAACTGTTTTTT
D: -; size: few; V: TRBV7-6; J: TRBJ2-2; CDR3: CASSLASAGARLNTGTGELFF; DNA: TGTGCCAGCAGCTTAGCTTCGGCAGGGGCGCGGTTGAATACAGGAACCGGGGAGCTGTTTTTT
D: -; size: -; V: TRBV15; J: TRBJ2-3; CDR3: CATSRDFPDTQYF; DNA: TGTGCCACCAGCAGAGATTTTCCAGATACGCAGTATTTT
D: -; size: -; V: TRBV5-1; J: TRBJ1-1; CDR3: CASSSREGATEAFF; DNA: TGCGCCAGCAGCTCCAGGGAGGGAGCCACTGAAGCTTTCTTT
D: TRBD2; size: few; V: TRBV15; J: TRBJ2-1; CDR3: CATSRYAGEAVSYNEQFF; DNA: TGTGCCACCAGCAGATACGCGGGAGAAGCGGTCTCCTACAATGAGCAGTTCTTC
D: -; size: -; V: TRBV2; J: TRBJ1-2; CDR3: CASREDSNYGYTF; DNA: TGTGCCAGCAGAGAGGACAGCAACTATGGCTACACCTTC
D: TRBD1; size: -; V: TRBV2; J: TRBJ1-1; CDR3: CASRFRGTEAFF; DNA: TGTGCCAGCAGATTCAGGGGGACTGAAGCTTTCTTT
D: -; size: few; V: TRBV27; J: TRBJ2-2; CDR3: CASSPGLYTGELFF; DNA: TGTGCCAGCAGCCCCGGACTGTACACCGGGGAGCTGTTTTTT
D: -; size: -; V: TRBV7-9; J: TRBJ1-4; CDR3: CASSSRVRGEKLFF; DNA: TGTGCCAGCAGCTCCAGGGTAAGGGGCGAAAAACTGTTTTTT
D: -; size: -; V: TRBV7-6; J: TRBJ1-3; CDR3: CASSFGVGGNSGNAIYF; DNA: TGTGCCAGCTCCTTTGGGGTAGGTGGCAACTCTGGAAACGCCATATATTTT
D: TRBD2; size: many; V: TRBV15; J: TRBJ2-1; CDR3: CATSRDYPGLAGEGGEQFF; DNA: TGTGCCACCAGCAGGGACTACCCGGGACTAGCGGGAGAGGGGGGTGAGCAGTTCTTC
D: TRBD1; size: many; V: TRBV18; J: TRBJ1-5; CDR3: CASSPGQGLGQPQHF; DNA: TGTGCCAGCTCACCAGGACAGGGGCTGGGTCAGCCCCAGCATTTT
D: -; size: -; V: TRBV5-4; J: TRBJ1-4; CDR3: CASSLGRGAEKLFF; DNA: TGTGCCAGCAGCTTGGGCCGTGGGGCCGAAAAACTGTTTTTT
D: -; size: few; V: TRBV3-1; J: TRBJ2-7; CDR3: CASSQGASFGSLYEQYF; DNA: TGTGCCAGCAGCCAAGGGGCGTCTTTTGGCAGCCTCTACGAGCAGTACTTC
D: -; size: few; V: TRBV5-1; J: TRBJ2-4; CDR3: CASSLTGENIQYF; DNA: TGCGCCAGCAGCTTGACAGGAGAAAACATTCAGTACTTC
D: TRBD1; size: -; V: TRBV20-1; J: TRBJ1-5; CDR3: CSASWDRANSNQPQHF; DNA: TGCAGTGCTTCTTGGGACAGGGCGAATAGCAATCAGCCCCAGCATTTT
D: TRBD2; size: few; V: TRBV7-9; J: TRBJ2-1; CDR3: CASSPGAGGPDEQFF; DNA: TGTGCCAGCAGCCCAGGAGCGGGGGGGCCGGATGAGCAGTTCTTC
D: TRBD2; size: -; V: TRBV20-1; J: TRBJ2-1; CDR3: CSARGIAGGQFGEQFF; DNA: TGCAGTGCTAGAGGAATAGCGGGAGGCCAATTTGGTGAGCAGTTCTTC
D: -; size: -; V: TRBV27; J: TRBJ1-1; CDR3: CATSPLLNTEAFF; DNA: TGTGCCACCAGCCCTCTTCTGAACACTGAAGCTTTCTTT
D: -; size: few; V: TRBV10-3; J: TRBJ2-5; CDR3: CAIRGGTDQETQYF; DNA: TGTGCCATCAGGGGGGGGACAGACCAAGAGACCCAGTACTTC
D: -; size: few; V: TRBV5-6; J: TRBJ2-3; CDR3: CASTGGLHGGDTQYF; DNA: TGTGCCAGCACCGGAGGGCTACACGGGGGAGATACGCAGTATTTT
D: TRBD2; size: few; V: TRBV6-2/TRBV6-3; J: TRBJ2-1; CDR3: CASSYSTSGIYNEQFF; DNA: TGTGCCAGCAGTTACAGTACGAGCGGGATTTACAATGAGCAGTTCTTC